This T cell receptor (beta chain) is from a study of blood T cell repertoires in COVID-19. Generated by immunoSEQ multiplex PCR, the TCRdb table keeps only in-frame clones and is missing some. This sample has some 300,000 clones; roughly 86% occur once, and the top ten carry under 3.5%. This clone has just one count. The sequenced material came from PBMCs or T cells enriched from blood (not recorded which). This TCR was sampled from a woman aged 45-60 years who had been exposed to COVID-19.

CDR3 nucleotide sequence: TGTGCCAGCAGTGACCATTTGGCGGGTGAGGGCTATGGCTACACCTTC. It specifies CASSDHLAGEGYGYTF. The rearrangement joins TRBV6-1 to TRBJ1-2, with D uncertain. Germline-derived CDR1 and CDR2 are MNHNS and SASEGT. Trimming left V 3 bases short and J 4 bases short, with 18 bases between. This CDR3 spans 16 amino acids.